This T cell receptor beta chain was profiled in a study of Graves' ophthalmopathy and Graves' hyperthyroidism. As the template, RNA transcripts were used to amplify TCR beta CDR3 regions. HTBI-primed first-round RT-PCR preceded second-round multiplex PCR. A single record per CDR3 protein comes from TCRdb applying MiXCR to the multiplex PCR reads. The repertoire holds a few hundred thousand distinct CDR3 sequences, about 16% seen once, with approximately 7% in the top ten. This clonotype was counted ten times or more. CDR1 MNHEY and CDR2 SVGEGT come from the germline V gene. V gave up 6 bases and J gave up 5 bases; unmatched junction bases: 14. There are 16 residues in the CDR3.

The sample consisted of peripheral blood. The rearrangement uses TRBV6-2 or TRBV6-3 and TRBJ2-5; 8 bases fit TRBD1. The sequence came from a young woman with stable Graves' hyperthyroidism. The CDR3 DNA is TGTGCCAGCAGAGCCGACAGGGGTATGAGGAGGGAGACCCAGTACTTC. This gives the protein CASRADRGMRRETQYF.